The T cell receptor beta chain under discussion was sequenced for a study of blood T cell repertoires in COVID-19. Study background: PBMCs, B-cell-depleted T cells, or T cells were the source of the cDNA or gDNA that made up the material.

The V segment lost 0 bases and the J segment 4 bases; nucleotides outside the gene matches: 6. The CDR3 is made up of 16 amino acids. Germline CDR1 is MGHRA and CDR2 is YSYEKL. In Seattle, patients joined the study during active infection and were tracked longitudinally. Per the original methods: From reference gene primer amplification, estimates of nucleated cell counts were derived. Method: immunoSEQ multiplex PCR; TCRdb's copy keeps in-frame clones and lacks some. V and J calls and clone size are copied from that table; D and trimming were computed from the DNA. The repertoire has over 450,000 clones, roughly 89% of them found once; the top ten carry around 0.9%.

The specimen sequenced was peripheral blood. V gene TRBV4-1 combines with J gene TRBJ2-1; 7 positions agree with TRBD2. This clonotype originated in a man younger than 35 with COVID-19, enrolled during active disease. The CDR3, as DNA: TGCGCCAGCAGCCAAGATGAAGCGGGGCGGTACAATGAGCAGTTCTTC. Its protein is CASSQDEAGRYNEQFF.